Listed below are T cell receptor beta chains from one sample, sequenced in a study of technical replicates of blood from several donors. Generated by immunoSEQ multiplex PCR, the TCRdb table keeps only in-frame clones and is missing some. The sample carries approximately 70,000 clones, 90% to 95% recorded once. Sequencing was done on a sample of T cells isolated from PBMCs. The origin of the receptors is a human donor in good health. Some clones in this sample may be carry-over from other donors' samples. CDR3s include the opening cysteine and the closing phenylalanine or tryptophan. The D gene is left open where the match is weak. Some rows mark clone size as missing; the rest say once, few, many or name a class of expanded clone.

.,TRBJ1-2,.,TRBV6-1,CASSERTAVYGYTF,TGTGCCAGCAGTGAGCGGACAGCCGTCTATGGCTACACCTTC
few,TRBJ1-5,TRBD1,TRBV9,CASRRRGQPSYYSNQPQHF,TGTGCCAGCAGGAGAAGGGGACAGCCCTCCTATTATAGCAATCAGCCCCAGCATTTT
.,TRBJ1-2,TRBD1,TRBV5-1,CASSLGTGDYYGCTF,TGCGCCAGCAGCTTGGGGACAGGGGATTACTATGGCTGCACCTTC
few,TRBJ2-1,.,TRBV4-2,CASSQGRENNEQFF,TGTGCCAGCAGCCAAGGGAGGGAAAACAATGAGCAGTTCTTC
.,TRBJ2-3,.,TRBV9,CASSAGLAQSTDTQYF,TGTGCCAGCAGCGCCGGATTAGCGCAAAGCACAGATACGCAGTATTTT
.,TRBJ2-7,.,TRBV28,CASNGAELSSYEQYF,TGTGCCAGCAATGGGGCGGAATTGAGCTCCTACGAGCAGTACTTC
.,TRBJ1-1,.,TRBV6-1,CASSHQENTEAFF,TGTGCCAGCAGTCACCAGGAGAACACTGAAGCTTTCTTT
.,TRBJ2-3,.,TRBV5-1,CASKLGPQFSTDTQYF,TGCGCCAGCAAACTAGGACCGCAGTTTTCCACAGATACGCAGTATTTT
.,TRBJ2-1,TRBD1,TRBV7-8,CASSSLMTGTGIYNEQFF,TGTGCCAGCAGCTCCCTAATGACCGGGACAGGGATCTACAATGAGCAGTTCTTC
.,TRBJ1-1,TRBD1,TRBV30,CAWILDRANTEAFF,TGTGCCTGGATTTTGGACAGGGCGAACACTGAAGCTTTCTTT
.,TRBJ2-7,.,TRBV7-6,CASSPGVFYYEQYF,TGTGCCAGCTCTCCCGGAGTTTTCTACTACGAGCAGTACTTC
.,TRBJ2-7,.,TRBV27,CASRSLDSPYEQYF,TGTGCCAGCAGGTCACTCGACAGTCCCTACGAGCAGTACTTC
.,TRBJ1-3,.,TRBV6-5,CASSHQGSSGNTIYF,TGTGCCAGCAGTCACCAGGGAAGCTCTGGAAACACCATATATTTT
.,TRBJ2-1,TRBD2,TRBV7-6,CASSRPSGGGDEQFF,TGTGCCAGCAGCAGGCCCTCCGGCGGGGGGGATGAGCAGTTCTTC
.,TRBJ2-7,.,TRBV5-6,CASSLQGLIVSYEQYF,TGTGCCAGCAGCTTGCAGGGTCTAATCGTCTCCTACGAGCAGTACTTC
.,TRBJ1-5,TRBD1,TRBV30,CAWKGQAPGPQHF,TGTGCCTGGAAGGGACAGGCCCCAGGGCCCCAGCATTTT
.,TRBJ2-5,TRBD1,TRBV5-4,CASSLDRGRETQYF,TGTGCCAGCAGCTTGGACAGGGGAAGAGAGACCCAGTACTTC
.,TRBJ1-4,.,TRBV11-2,CASSSFGQILFF,TGTGCCAGCAGCTCCTTCGGACAGATATTGTTTTTT
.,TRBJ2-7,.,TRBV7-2,CASSLNRPYEQYF,TGTGCCAGCAGCTTAAACAGACCCTACGAGCAGTACTTC
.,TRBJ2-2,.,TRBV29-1,CSFRVVTGELFF,TGCAGCTTTCGAGTAGTGACCGGGGAGCTGTTTTTT
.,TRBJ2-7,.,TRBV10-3,CATATVNYEQYF,TGTGCCACCGCGACAGTGAACTACGAGCAGTACTTC
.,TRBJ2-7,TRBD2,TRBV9,CASSVAPRTSGDYEQYF,TGTGCCAGCAGCGTAGCCCCCCGGACTAGCGGGGACTACGAGCAGTACTTC
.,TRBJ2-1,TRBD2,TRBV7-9,CASSSLAGGHLDEQFF,TGTGCCAGCAGCTCTCTAGCGGGGGGACACCTAGATGAGCAGTTCTTC
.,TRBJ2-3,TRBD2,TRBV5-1,CASSLAPAGGDTQYF,TGCGCCAGCAGCTTGGCCCCAGCGGGAGGGGATACGCAGTATTTT
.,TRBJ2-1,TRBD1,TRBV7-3,CASSLLGPGGMNEQFF,TGTGCCAGCAGCTTATTGGGCCCAGGGGGAATGAACGAGCAGTTCTTC
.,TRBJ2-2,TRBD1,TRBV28,CASSPYRGLTGELFF,TGTGCCAGCAGCCCATACAGGGGGCTGACCGGGGAGCTGTTTTTT
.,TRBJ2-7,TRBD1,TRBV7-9,CASSQGQGAYEQYF,TGTGCCAGCAGCCAAGGACAGGGAGCCTACGAGCAGTACTTC
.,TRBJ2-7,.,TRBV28,CASSLRGAYYEQYF,TGTGCCAGCAGTCTCCGGGGGGCCTACTACGAGCAGTACTTC
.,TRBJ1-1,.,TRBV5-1,CASSLSSAGSTEAFF,TGCGCCAGCAGCTTGAGCTCCGCCGGGAGCACTGAAGCTTTCTTT
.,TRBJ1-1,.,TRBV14,CASSQDDKRNTEAFF,TGTGCCAGCAGCCAAGATGATAAGAGGAACACTGAAGCTTTCTTT
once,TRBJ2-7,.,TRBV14,CASSRDGGRREQYF,TGTGCCAGCAGCCGGGACGGGGGGCGAAGAGAGCAGTACTTC
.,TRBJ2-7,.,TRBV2,CASRPGTHSYEQYF,TGTGCCAGCAGGCCCGGGACACACTCCTACGAGCAGTACTTC